These 13 T cell receptor beta chains originate from one sample sequenced in a study of cytomegalovirus exposure and HLA in healthy donors. Method: immunoSEQ multiplex PCR; TCRdb's copy keeps in-frame clones and lacks some. The repertoire holds about 140,000 clones, about 90% seen once, with about 2.7% in the top ten. The material sequenced was PBMCs. The receptors were gathered from a man aged 18 to 30 in good health and CMV-seronegative.

The chain combines TRBV9 with TRBJ2-1; 8 bases fit TRBD2. V was pared by 1 base and J by 6 bases, with 6 bases of the junction left unmatched. Germline V gives CDR1 SGDLS, CDR2 YYNGEE. The CDR3 is 15 amino acids. The CDR3 region is CASSVLAGGFNEQFF. The CDR3 DNA reads as TGTGCCAGCAGCGTACTGGCGGGGGGCTTCAATGAGCAGTTCTTC. The whole variable domain, remainder taken from reference TRBV9 and TRBJ2-1, is DSGVTQTPKHLITATGQRVTLRCSPRSGDLSVYWYQQSLDQGLQFLIQYYNGEERAKGNILERFSAQQFPDLHSELNLSSLELGDSALYFCASSVLAGGFNEQFFGPGTRLTVL.

The rearrangement uses TRBV28 and TRBJ1-2; D not resolved. Germline CDR1 and CDR2: MDHEN and SYDVKM. V lost 3 bases, J lost 8 bases, and 13 bases lay in between. The CDR3 length is 13 residues. For the CDR3, the DNA is TGTGCCAGCAGTTTCTTTTACCCGAGGGGCTACACCTTC. Protein: CASSFFYPRGYTF.

With respect to this clone: The same CDR3 can be traced to other DNA sequences in this sample. The gene calls are TRBV9 and TRBJ2-7; 10 nucleotides agree with TRBD2. This CDR3 is built from 15 residues. J gave up 2 bases and V 0 bases, and 2 bases lay outside the gene matches. The germline CDR1 and CDR2 sequences are SGDLS and YYNGEE. CDR3 protein: CASSVGLAGAYEQYF. The DNA for the CDR3 is TGTGCCAGCAGCGTAGGTCTAGCGGGAGCCTACGAGCAGTACTTC.

This chain links TRBV27 with TRBJ1-2; tentatively, D is TRBD1 (5 bases). V lost 4 bases to trimming and J lost 4 bases, with 19 bases between them. CDR3 size: 16 residues. CDR1 MNHEY and CDR2 SMNVEV come from the germline V gene (reference sequence). The CDR3 here is CASSSGTDPGGYGYTF. The DNA of the CDR3 is TGTGCCAGCAGTTCCGGGACTGACCCAGGAGGCTATGGCTACACCTTC.

CDR3 residues: CASTRSAAPKAFF. The CDR3, as DNA: TGTGCCAGCACCCGATCGGCGGCTCCGAAAGCTTTCTTT. The rearrangement links TRBV7-9 to TRBJ1-1; D gene ambiguous. V lost 7 bases and J lost 9, with 18 bases in between. CDR3 length: 13 residues. The germline V gene has CDR1 SEHNR and CDR2 FQNEAQ (reference sequence). Combining the CDR3 with reference TRBV7-9 and TRBJ1-1 gives the whole variable domain DTGVSQNPRHKITKRGQNVTFRCDPISEHNRLYWYRQTLGQGPEFLTYFQNEAQLEKSRLLSDRFSAERPKGSFSTLEIQRTEQGDSAMYLCASTRSAAPKAFFGQGTRLTVV.

A single count supports this clone. The chain uses TRBV27 and TRBJ2-3, with a possible D match to TRBD2 (5 bases). The germline V gene has CDR1 MNHEY and CDR2 SMNVEV (reference sequence). V was clipped by 2 bases and J by 2 bases, with 11 bases between them. The CDR3 length is 15 residues. Here the CDR3 reads CASSLRAGNTDTQYF. The CDR3 DNA reads as TGTGCCAGCAGTTTACGGGCGGGCAACACAGATACGCAGTATTTT.

The J gene is TRBJ2-4, the V gene TRBV27; TRBD2 is a possible D gene (7 bases). CDR3 size: 14 residues. The V end was cut by 7 bases, the J end by 9 bases, with 19 bases between. Germline CDR1 reads MNHEY; CDR2 reads SMNVEV (reference sequence). CDR3: CASTLGGPGGIQYF. CDR3 nucleotide sequence: TGTGCCAGCACCCTGGGGGGGCCGGGTGGCATTCAGTACTTC.

The sample holds a few counts of this clone. The chain uses TRBV19 and TRBJ2-2; TRBD2 might be the D (6 bases). The CDR3 has 16 amino acids. Germline V gives CDR1 LNHDA, CDR2 SQIVND (reference sequence). V was pared by 7 bases and J by 4 bases, with 19 bases between. Written as DNA, the CDR3 is TGTGCCAGTAACGAGGGGTTTCGGGGGATCACCGGGGAGCTGTTTTTT. It specifies CASNEGFRGITGELFF. Full variable domain (missing parts from reference TRBV19 and TRBJ2-2): DGGITQSPKYLFRKEGQNVTLSCEQNLNHDAMYWYRQDPGQGLRLIYYSQIVNDFQKGDIAEGYSVSREKKESFPLTVTSAQKNPTAFYLCASNEGFRGITGELFFGEGSRLTVL.

The chain carries TRBV2 and TRBJ2-3; 9 nucleotides agree with TRBD1. This CDR3 region has 13 residues. Losses at the gene ends were 6 bases for V and 2 bases for J; bases not matched to a gene: 0. CDR1 and CDR2 (germline): SNHLY, FYNNEI. The CDR3 DNA follows: TGTGCCAGCAGACAGGGGGCCACAGATACGCAGTATTTT. Residues: CASRQGATDTQYF.

The V call is TRBV13, the J call TRBJ2-1, with a tentative D call TRBD2 (5 bases). Germline V gene lookup returns CDR1 PRHDT and CDR2 FYEKMQ (reference sequence). Trimming took 5 bases from V and 6 from J, leaving 23 bases between them. The CDR3 totals 17 residues. CDR3 coding DNA: TGTGCCAGCAGCACTCACCTCGGACTCAAAACTATCAATGAGCAGTTCTTC. This encodes CASSTHLGLKTINEQFF.

The V gene is TRBV5-1, the J gene TRBJ2-7, with D maybe TRBD1 (7 bases). CDR1 is SGHRS and CDR2 is YFSETQ in the germline V gene. This CDR3 comprises 15 residues. V was clipped by 3 bases and J by 0 bases, with 13 bases between them. The DNA of the CDR3 is TGCGCCAGCAGCTCCGGAGGGGGCGACTCCTACGAGCAGTACTTC. Protein: CASSSGGGDSYEQYF.

This chain connects TRBV14 to TRBJ2-1; tentative D call: TRBD2 (6 bases). Per the germline V gene, CDR1 is SGHDN and CDR2 is FVKESK. The CDR3 has 13 amino acids. V dropped 4 bases and J dropped 14 bases, with 18 bases sitting between them. Here the CDR3 DNA reads TGTGCCAGCAGCCGGTTGGGGGGAGTAGATGAGTTCTTC. This sequence encodes CASSRLGGVDEFF.

The chain employs TRBV27 and TRBJ1-1, with D tentatively TRBD1 (5 bases). The length of the CDR3 is 15 residues. Trimming removed 6 bases at V and 4 bases at J, with 18 bases between. Germline loops: CDR1 MNHEY, CDR2 SMNVEV (reference sequence). The chain's CDR3 is CASSRVREGPTEAFF. The CDR3 DNA reads as TGTGCCAGCAGCCGCGTTAGGGAGGGACCCACTGAAGCTTTCTTT.